This T cell receptor beta chain was sequenced in a study of CD8 T cells in ankylosing spondylitis. Study outcomes and limitations: What appeared characteristic of ankylosing spondylitis blood was a TCR beta motif of 7 or 8 highly homologous variants.

Germline-derived CDR1 and CDR2 are GTSNPN and SVGIG (reference sequence). Deletions cut 2 bases from V and 7 bases from J, with 9 bases between. The CDR3 covers 12 residues. As for this clonotype: Its antigen is still unknown.

TCRdb re-analysed the 5' RACE reads in MiXCR, keeping a single row per CDR3 protein. Of approximately 340,000 distinct CDR3 sequences in the sample, roughly 14% were seen once. The sequencing sample was made of blood, either unsorted or a sorted T cell fraction (not recorded which). V and J are TRBV30 and TRBJ1-5; unclear D gene. This TCR was recovered from a male donor with ankylosing spondylitis or in good health (not recorded which). CDR3 in amino acids: CAWSRVNQPQHF. The CDR3 DNA reads as TGTGCCTGGAGTCGTGTGAACCAGCCCCAGCATTTT. The variable domain in full, with the rest retrieved from reference TRBV30 and TRBJ1-5, is SQTIHQWPATLVQPVGSPLSLECTVEGTSNPNLYWYRQAAGRGLQLLFYSVGIGQISSEVPQNLSASRPQDRQFILSSKKLLLSDSGFYLCAWSRVNQPQHFGDGTRLSIL.